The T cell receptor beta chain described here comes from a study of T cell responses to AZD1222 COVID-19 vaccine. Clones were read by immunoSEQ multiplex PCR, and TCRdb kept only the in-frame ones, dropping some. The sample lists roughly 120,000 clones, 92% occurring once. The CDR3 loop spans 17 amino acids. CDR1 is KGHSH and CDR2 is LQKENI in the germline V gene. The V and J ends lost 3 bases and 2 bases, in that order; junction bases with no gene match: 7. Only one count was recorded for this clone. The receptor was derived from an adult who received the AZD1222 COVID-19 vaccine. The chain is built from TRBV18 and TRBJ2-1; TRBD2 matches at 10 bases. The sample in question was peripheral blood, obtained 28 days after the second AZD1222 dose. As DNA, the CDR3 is TGTGCCAGCTCACCCCTTATAGCGGGAGGAACCTACAATGAGCAGTTCTTC. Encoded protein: CASSPLIAGGTYNEQFF.